Below, one T cell receptor beta chain is given with its context. What it binds is not known. These data come from a study of T-cell reconstitution after alpha-beta-depleted transplantation in children. Study results and caveats: Among T cells one year after transplant, newly produced cells accounted for most counts and diversity.

The CDR3 runs to 18 residues. Per germline, CDR1 MDHEN and CDR2 SYDVKM. The trim removed 5 bases at V and 4 bases at J, leaving 13 bases unmatched. TCRbeta library construction was performed incorporating unique molecular identifiers. TCRdb used MiXCR to reprocess the PCR reads, holding one entry per CDR3 protein. The sample contains hundreds of thousands of distinct CDR3 sequences, 13% of which appear only once. The sequenced sample was PBMCs, mostly from graft donor cells, obtained 360 days after TCRalphabeta/CD19-depleted stem cell transplant. This sequence originates from a male patient younger than 18 who had a stem cell transplant for acute myeloid leukemia, so the T cells may come from the graft donor. The chain couples TRBV28 to TRBJ2-5, with 13 nucleotides matching TRBD2. The chain's CDR3 is CASSPAPLGLAGVETQYF. The CDR3 bases are TGTGCCAGCAGTCCCGCCCCACTTGGACTAGCGGGAGTAGAGACCCAGTACTTC.